These 27 T cell receptor beta chains were all obtained from the same sample, sequenced in a study of CD8 T cells in Susac syndrome. The RNA input was roughly 0.5 to 1 ug, and it was reverse transcribed with random hexamers. TCRdb passed the immunoSEQ multiplex PCR reads through MiXCR, listing each CDR3 protein once. The profile shows about 190,000 distinct CDR3 sequences, around 95% of them singletons. Sequenced: CD4+ T cells from PBMCs. These TCRs come from a human donor with Susac syndrome.

V gene TRBV25-1 combines with J gene TRBJ2-2, with 7 bases that match TRBD2. The CDR3 has 15 amino acids. Germline CDR1 MGHDK, CDR2 SYGVNS. J gave up 3 bases and V 3 bases, and 4 bases lay outside the gene matches. CDR3 amino acids: CASSDPTSYTGELFF. The DNA for the CDR3 is TGTGCCAGCAGTGATCCGACTAGCTACACCGGGGAGCTGTTTTTT.

This chain links TRBV9 with TRBJ2-1, with D perhaps assigned TRBD1 or TRBD2 (6 bases each). Trimming took 1 base from V and 8 from J, leaving 13 bases between them. The CDR3 covers 14 residues. Germline CDR1 reads SGDLS; CDR2 reads YYNGEE. CDR3 DNA: TGTGCCAGCAGCGTACTAGGGGGGTTGGATGAGCAGTTCTTC. Translation gives CASSVLGGLDEQFF.

The chain combines TRBV12-5 with TRBJ2-1, with unresolved D. V was cut by 3 bases and J by 8 bases, with 5 bases left in between. The CDR3 length is 11 residues. CDR1 LGHNT and CDR2 FRNRAP come from the germline V gene. The CDR3 coding sequence is TGTGCTAGTGGTTTTGGCGATGAGCAGTTCTTC. Translated: CASGFGDEQFF.

A word on this clonotype: One junction end disagrees with the germline gene, perhaps due to a read error. The chain has TRBV30 and TRBJ2-1, with D possibly matching TRBD2 (5 bases). The germline gives CDR1 GTSNPN, CDR2 SVGIG (reference sequence). The CDR3 length is 13 residues. CDR3 bases: TGTGCCTGGAGTGTAAGCGCCCAGGCTAACGGGGTCTTC. As protein: CAWSVSAQANGVF.

This clonotype is a singleton in its sample. The chain carries TRBV9 and TRBJ2-2; D call uncertain. This CDR3 is 12 amino acids long. The V gene lost 4 bases and the J gene lost 3 bases, with 4 bases spanning the gap. Germline CDR1 is SGDLS and CDR2 is YYNGEE. CDR3 in DNA: TGTGCCAGCAGCACTCACACCGGGGAGCTGTTTTTT. Its translation is CASSTHTGELFF. Supplemented by reference TRBV9 and TRBJ2-2, the full variable domain reads DSGVTQTPKHLITATGQRVTLRCSPRSGDLSVYWYQQSLDQGLQFLIQYYNGEERAKGNILERFSAQQFPDLHSELNLSSLELGDSALYFCASSTHTGELFFGEGSRLTVL.

This clonotype appeared once. This rearrangement joins TRBV7-2 to TRBJ1-5; D gene unclear. The V end was cut by 5 bases, the J end by 0 bases, with 11 bases between. Germline-derived CDR1 and CDR2 are SGHTA and FQGNSA. The CDR3 totals 15 residues. Written as DNA, the CDR3 is TGTGCCAGCAGCCCGACTCCGCTTAGCAATCAGCCCCAGCATTTT. It yields the protein CASSPTPLSNQPQHF.

The chain links TRBV6-2 or TRBV6-3 to TRBJ1-5; no firm D call. Germline CDR1 reads MNHEY; CDR2 reads SVGEGT. Trimming took 10 bases from V and 4 from J, leaving 17 bases between them. CDR3 length: 14 amino acids. CDR3 residues: CATRQSGENQPQHF. Here the CDR3 DNA reads TGTGCCACCCGTCAGTCGGGCGAGAATCAGCCCCAGCATTTT.

The rearrangement joins TRBV28 to TRBJ2-3; D is unresolved. Trimming pared 7 bases from V and 0 bases from J, leaving 17 bases between. The germline V gene encodes CDR1 MDHEN and CDR2 SYDVKM. There are 16 residues in the CDR3. The chain's CDR3 is CASTPALRLSTDTQYF. CDR3 nucleotide sequence: TGTGCCAGCACCCCCGCGCTACGGCTTAGCACAGATACGCAGTATTTT.

The genes are TRBV4-1 and TRBJ1-4; 7 bases are shared with TRBD1. V shed 3 bases and J 4 bases; nucleotides not matched to a gene: 8. The CDR3 sequence is 16 residues long. Germline V gene data show CDR1 as MGHRA and CDR2 as YSYEKL. This chain's CDR3 is CASSQAGAGGNEKLFF. CDR3 in DNA: TGCGCCAGCAGCCAGGCTGGGGCAGGGGGTAATGAAAAACTGTTTTTT.

V is TRBV18 and J is TRBJ2-7, with 9 bases lining up with TRBD1. The V segment lost 4 bases and the J segment 7 bases; nucleotides outside the gene matches: 11. Germline V CDR1 and CDR2: KGHSH, LQKENI. The CDR3 extends over 15 amino acids. The CDR3 loop reads CASSQLPGQGWEQYF. The CDR3 nucleotides are TGTGCCAGCTCACAGCTCCCGGGACAGGGATGGGAGCAGTACTTC.

A single count supports this clonotype. The chain recombines TRBV7-9 with TRBJ2-3, with TRBD2 identical over 9 bases. The junction had 13 bases not matched to a gene; V was cut back by 6 bases and J by 6 bases. Per germline, CDR1 SEHNR and CDR2 FQNEAQ (reference sequence). The CDR3 has 16 amino acids. The CDR3 spells CASSYGGGALSDTQYF. The CDR3, as DNA: TGTGCCAGCAGTTACGGCGGGGGGGCGCTTTCGGATACGCAGTATTTT.

The J gene is TRBJ2-5, the V gene TRBV29-1; D is undetermined. Germline-derived CDR1 and CDR2 are SQVTM and ANQGSEA. The V end was cut by 7 bases, the J end by 1 base, with 10 bases between. The length of the CDR3 is 12 residues. This CDR3 is CSAAPGQETQYF. In DNA, the CDR3 is TGCAGCGCCGCCCCCGGCCAAGAGACCCAGTACTTC. The full variable domain, rest sourced from reference TRBV29-1 and TRBJ2-5, is SAVISQKPSRDICQRGTSLTIQCQVDSQVTMMFWYRQQPGQSLTLIATANQGSEATYESGFVIDKFPISRPNLTFSTLTVSNMSPEDSSIYLCSAAPGQETQYFGPGTRLLVL.

This clonotype came up once. CDR3 nucleotide sequence: TGTGCCAGCAGTCCTAGCGGGGGGATCGATACGCAGTATTTT. It is translated as CASSPSGGIDTQYF. This chain joins TRBV6-4 and TRBJ2-3, with TRBD2 matching over 11 bases. Per germline, CDR1 MRHNA and CDR2 SNTAGT. With V trimmed by 5 bases and J by 6 bases, 4 bases remained unmatched. The CDR3 totals 14 residues.

The genes are TRBV4-2 and TRBJ1-5, with D perhaps TRBD1 (5 bases). The V gene's germline CDR1 is LGHNA and CDR2 YNFKEQ. The V end was cut by 0 bases, the J end by 4 bases, with 13 bases between. The CDR3 length is 16 residues. The CDR3 spells CASSQDGAGGNQPQHF. The DNA of the CDR3 is TGTGCCAGCAGCCAAGATGGGGCAGGAGGGAATCAGCCCCAGCATTTT.

The V and J genes are TRBV23-1 and TRBJ1-6, with D unresolved. TRBV23-1 is assigned to the ORF class and has an uncertain function. The V end was cut by 0 bases, the J end by 6 bases, with 9 bases between. This CDR3 comprises 15 residues. The CDR3 region is CASSQSGRVNSPLHF. As DNA, the CDR3 is TGCGCCAGCAGTCAATCAGGACGGGTTAATTCACCCCTCCACTTT.

This clonotype was recorded only once. This chain uses TRBV4-1 with TRBJ2-1; maybe TRBD2 (5 bases). Germline V gene data show CDR1 as MGHRA and CDR2 as YSYEKL. V gave up 1 base and J gave up 1 base, with 14 bases separating them. This CDR3 has 17 residues. For the CDR3, the DNA is TGCGCCAGCAGCCAAGCCACGGACTTAGGGTCCTACAATGAGCAGTTCTTC. This sequence encodes CASSQATDLGSYNEQFF.

The genes are TRBV11-2 and TRBJ2-1; D unresolved. The CDR3 loop spans 14 amino acids. Trimming stripped 0 bases from V and 10 bases from J, with 13 bases between. Germline V CDR1 and CDR2: SGHAT, FQNNGV. In DNA, the CDR3 is TGTGCCAGCAGCTTAGATCATGTGGGGTACGAGCAGTTCTTC. Amino acids: CASSLDHVGYEQFF.

V is TRBV19 and J is TRBJ2-5, with a possible D match to TRBD2 (5 bases). Per the germline V gene, CDR1 is LNHDA and CDR2 is SQIVND (reference sequence). This CDR3 is 13 amino acids long. Between the trimmed V and J ends, which lost 6 bases and 5 bases, there was a span of 13 bases. The CDR3 nucleotides are TGTGCCAGTAGCCTCACTAGTATTGAGACCCAGTACTTC. Its translation is CASSLTSIETQYF.

The CDR3, as DNA: TGTGCCAGCAGTTCACAGACTAGTTTTGCCTCCTACAATGAGCAGTTCTTC. Translated: CASSSQTSFASYNEQFF. The chain combines TRBV27 with TRBJ2-1; a possible D gene is TRBD2 (6 bases). Germline lookup yields CDR1 MNHEY and CDR2 SMNVEV (reference sequence). This CDR3 is built from 17 residues. V was cut by 4 bases and J by 0 bases, with 16 bases left in between.

The chain combines TRBV4-3 with TRBJ2-2, with D unresolved. CDR1 is LGHNA and CDR2 is YSLEER in the germline V gene. Trimming cost V 4 bases and J 1 base, with 7 bases left between them. The CDR3 runs 14 residues. In DNA, the CDR3 is TGCGCCAGCAGCCTTACAGTGAACACCGGGGAGCTGTTTTTT. Residues: CASSLTVNTGELFF.

The chain carries TRBV6-5 and TRBJ1-1; D is undetermined. Trimming left V 2 bases short and J 7 bases short, with 14 bases between. Germline V CDR1 and CDR2: MNHEY, SVGAGI. There are 14 residues in the CDR3. The CDR3 spells CASSYRTGRNEAFF. As DNA, the CDR3 is TGTGCCAGCAGTTACAGGACCGGGAGAAATGAAGCTTTCTTT.

This chain uses TRBV2 with TRBJ1-1; no reliable D call. V gave up 7 bases and J gave up 0 bases, with 9 bases separating them. CDR3 length equals 13 residues. Germline V gene data show CDR1 as SNHLY and CDR2 as FYNNEI. Here the CDR3 DNA reads TGTGCCAGCATGCCAGAGATGAACACTGAAGCTTTCTTT. Translating gives CASMPEMNTEAFF.

The chain has TRBV7-8 and TRBJ2-5, with D uncertain. Trimming cost V 4 bases and J 5 bases, with 11 bases left between them. Germline CDR1 and CDR2: SGHVS and FQNEAQ. The length of the CDR3 is 13 residues. The CDR3 protein is CASSSKRRETQYF. The CDR3 coding sequence is TGTGCCAGCAGCTCCAAAAGGCGGGAGACCCAGTACTTC.

The CDR3 DNA reads TGTGCCAGCAGCCAGAGGGGGTACCGGGAGACCCAGTACTTC. Translating gives CASSQRGYRETQYF. The chain carries TRBV14 and TRBJ2-5, with D possibly TRBD1 on 6 matching bases. CDR3 size: 14 residues. The V gene lost 3 bases and the J gene lost 5 bases, with 13 bases spanning the gap. Germline V gene sequence: CDR1 SGHDN, CDR2 FVKESK.

Written as DNA, the CDR3 is TGCAGTGCTAGATACGGAGACGGTTCACCCCTCCACTTT. Amino acid sequence: CSARYGDGSPLHF. V is TRBV20-1 and J is TRBJ1-6, with D hard to call. V lost 2 bases to trimming and J lost 9 bases, with 11 bases between them. The CDR3 totals 13 residues. CDR1 is DFQATT and CDR2 is SNEGSKA in the germline V gene (reference sequence).

The rearrangement links TRBV24-1 to TRBJ2-5; TRBD2 matches at 8 bases. V was pared by 4 bases and J by 0 bases, with 3 bases of the junction left unmatched. Germline V gene sequence: CDR1 KGHDR, CDR2 SFDVKD. CDR3 length: 15 amino acids. The CDR3 coding sequence is TGTGCCACCAGTGAGGCGGGGGGATACCAAGAGACCCAGTACTTC. It codes for CATSEAGGYQETQYF.

This chain joins TRBV9 and TRBJ2-7; a possible D gene is TRBD2 (7 bases). The CDR3 consists of 15 residues. Germline V CDR1 and CDR2: SGDLS, YYNGEE. V shed 6 bases and J shed 1 base, with 17 bases lying between them. Written as DNA, the CDR3 is TGTGCCAGCAACGGAGGGGGGGCCGAATCCTACGAGCAGTACTTC. It specifies CASNGGGAESYEQYF.